These 9 T cell receptor beta chains came from one sample sequenced in a study of OX40 agonist ivuxolimab in advanced cancers. Assay: immunoSEQ multiplex PCR; the TCRdb copy retains only in-frame clones and omits some. The sample lists fewer than 65,000 clones; 94% were seen once. This sample comprised CD4+ or CD8+ T cells sorted from blood, obtained in a trial of the OX40 agonist ivuxolimab. Receptor source: an adult with an advanced solid tumor such as melanoma, head and neck, liver or kidney cancer.

In this sample, this clone turned up once. The CDR3 coding sequence is TGTGCCAGCAGACCTCGGAGCTATAGCAATCAGCCCCAGCATTTT. Amino acids: CASRPRSYSNQPQHF. V gene TRBV28 combines with J gene TRBJ1-5; D call uncertain. Germline V gene sequence: CDR1 MDHEN, CDR2 SYDVKM. The CDR3 covers 15 residues. Trimming removed 6 bases from V and 0 bases from J, with 12 bases in between.

V usage is TRBV5-3 and J usage is TRBJ1-3; 11 bases align to TRBD1. TRBV5-3 is labeled an ORF, and its function is uncertain. V gave up 3 bases and J gave up 1 base; unmatched junction bases: 9. This CDR3 region has 18 residues. The CDR3 DNA sequence: TGTGCCAGAAGCTCAGGACAGGGGGCGGGAGTATCTGGAAACACCATATATTTT. This gives the protein CARSSGQGAGVSGNTIYF.

V and J are TRBV28 and TRBJ1-6, with D perhaps matching TRBD1 (5 bases). From germline, CDR1 is MDHEN and CDR2 SYDVKM. The ends were cut back, 10 bases at V and 0 bases at J, with 13 bases in the middle. The CDR3 spans 15 residues. The CDR3 sequence: CATAPGSSYNSPLHF. The CDR3 DNA is TGTGCCACCGCGCCAGGGAGCTCCTATAATTCACCCCTCCACTTT. The full variable domain, completed using reference TRBV28 and TRBJ1-6, is DVKVTQSSRYLVKRTGEKVFLECVQDMDHENMFWYRQDPGLGLRLIYFSYDVKMKEKGDIPEGYSVSREKKERFSLILESASTNQTSMYLCATAPGSSYNSPLHFGNGTRLTVT.

This chain joins TRBV12-5 and TRBJ2-7; 12 bases fit TRBD2. Per the germline V gene, CDR1 is LGHNT and CDR2 is FRNRAP. The CDR3 extends over 17 amino acids. J gave up 2 bases and V 0 bases, and 5 bases lay outside the gene matches. The CDR3 DNA reads TGTGCTAGTGGTTTGGTACTAGCGGGAGGTCTGACCTACGAGCAGTACTTC. This translates into CASGLVLAGGLTYEQYF. The full variable domain, completed using reference TRBV12-5 and TRBJ2-7, is DARVTQTPRHKVTEMGQEVTMRCQPILGHNTVFWYRQTMMQGLELLAYFRNRAPLDDSGMPKDRFSAEMPDATLATLKIQPSEPRDSAVYFCASGLVLAGGLTYEQYFGPGTRLTVT.

This sequence joins TRBV7-9 and TRBJ2-7, with 14 positions matching TRBD2. The CDR3 is 17 residues long. V was pared by 4 bases and J by 3 bases, with 8 bases of the junction left unmatched. The germline V gene encodes CDR1 SEHNR and CDR2 FQNEAQ (reference sequence). CDR3 residues: CASSSGLAGEGFYEQYF. In DNA, the CDR3 is TGTGCCAGCAGCTCGGGACTAGCGGGAGAGGGGTTCTACGAGCAGTACTTC.

The chain combines TRBV13 with TRBJ2-1; D not resolved. V was pared by 1 base and J by 4 bases, with 11 bases between. Looked up from germline, CDR1 is PRHDT and CDR2 is FYEKMQ (reference sequence). This CDR3 is 15 amino acids long. CDR3 DNA sequence: TGTGCCAGCAGCTTAGAACTACCTTTTTACAATGAGCAGTTCTTC. This sequence encodes CASSLELPFYNEQFF.

The chain joins TRBV4-2 to TRBJ2-2; D might be TRBD1 (6 bases). V lost 4 bases and J 4 bases, leaving 7 bases between the germline ends. The CDR3 contains 13 residues. The germline gives CDR1 LGHNA, CDR2 YNFKEQ. This CDR3 is CASSRGGTGELFF. CDR3 bases: TGTGCCAGCAGCCGAGGGGGCACCGGGGAGCTGTTTTTT.

This clone was counted once. The CDR3 DNA reads TGTGCCAGCAGCTTAAGAGGGGGACAGGGTGGGGAAAAACTGTTTTTT. This encodes CASSLRGGQGGEKLFF. The rearrangement uses TRBV7-9 and TRBJ1-4; 9 bases are a match to TRBD1. The junction had 9 bases not matched to a gene; V was cut back by 2 bases and J by 8 bases. From germline, CDR1 is SEHNR and CDR2 FQNEAQ (reference sequence). This CDR3 contains 16 residues.

This chain joins TRBV19 and TRBJ1-5; TRBD1 matches 7 bases. CDR1 and CDR2 from the germline V gene are LNHDA and SQIVND (reference sequence). V trimming: 0 bases; J trimming: 2 bases; junction bases outside the gene matches: 7. The length of the CDR3 is 17 residues. CDR3 DNA sequence: TGTGCCAGTAGTATAGAGGCCGCACAGGGGCGCAATCAGCCCCAGCATTTT. Translating gives CASSIEAAQGRNQPQHF.